This T cell receptor (beta chain) was identified in a study of CD8 T cells in ankylosing spondylitis (dated by TCRdb to about 2017). For the wider study: The study set out to find disease-linked TCR variants by profiling T cell receptor beta repertoires in ankylosing spondylitis patients and healthy donors. The full study cohort was made up of 25 ankylosing spondylitis patients and fewer than 120 healthy donors. Peripheral blood was sampled, and synovial fluid was additionally collected from ankylosing spondylitis patients. General findings and caveats noted by the study authors: According to the report, matched synovial fluid samples from ankylosing spondylitis patients were significantly enriched for the disease-linked clones. Blood from ankylosing spondylitis patients appeared to be characterized by a TCR beta motif composed of under 10 highly homologous amino acid variants. Some of the motif variants had been reported before in the synovial fluid and blood of reactive arthritis patients, a finding that suggests common disease-initiation mechanisms. The disease-linked clones had a CD8+ phenotype and were found at relatively low frequencies in peripheral blood.

From a lookup of the germline V gene (reference sequence), CDR1 and CDR2 are DFQATT and SNEGSKA. Clipping removes 6 bases from V and 1 base from J, with 13 as the unmatched junction base count. From its cysteine to its phenylalanine, the CDR3 spans 17 amino acids. Left in the record is the CDR3 DNA by itself, 51 bases read in frame from the first base. Remarks on this clonotype: Its antigen is still unknown. No clone much larger than this one lies a single base away; base qualities are absent.

Sequenced using an Illumina HiSeq 2500. TCR beta libraries were prepared by quantitative 5'-RACE with molecular barcodes. From the authors' description of their analysis: To identify disease-linked TCR variants, a new computational method was used, one built on a probabilistic model of VDJ rearrangement. The public reads were quality trimmed at Q25 with fastp and then assembled into clones with MiXCR by TCRdb, keeping productive beta chains. Every entry covers one CDR3 protein and lists the most common genes and DNA from its rows. The V and J calls were not made by the authors but by TCRdb's processing. The table for this sample lists about 450,000 distinct CDR3 sequences; more than 25% of them were counted only once. Together, the top ten hold about 0.89% of the sample.

The receptor was isolated from a male donor with ankylosing spondylitis. The rearrangement combines TRBV20-1 with TRBJ2-3, with 10 junctional bases fitting TRBD2. Sequences were obtained from blood, either unsorted or a sorted T cell fraction (not recorded which). This receptor carries the CDR3 CSASTSGGLAGTDTQYF. The nucleotide sequence reads as follows: TGCAGTGCCTCAACTAGTGGTGGACTAGCGGGCACAGATACGCAGTATTTT.